This TCR beta chain derives from a study of neurological immune-mediated disorders. Using its own MiXCR run on the 5' RACE reads, TCRdb lists one record per CDR3 protein. The sample consists of 20,000 to 25,000 distinct CDR3 sequences, about 13% of them appearing once. Germline lookup yields CDR1 MNHNS and CDR2 SASEGT. This CDR3 is built from 15 residues. Trimming removed 2 bases at V and 6 bases at J, with 16 bases between. This clonotype has a count of ten or more. The sample was PBMCs. The sequence was collected from an older woman with HTLV-1-associated myelopathy (HAM/TSP). This rearrangement joins TRBV6-1 to TRBJ1-2, with D uncertain. For the CDR3, the DNA is TGTGCCAGCAGTGAATTTCGGGGTGGGTCTAATGGCTACACCTTC. Protein sequence: CASSEFRGGSNGYTF.